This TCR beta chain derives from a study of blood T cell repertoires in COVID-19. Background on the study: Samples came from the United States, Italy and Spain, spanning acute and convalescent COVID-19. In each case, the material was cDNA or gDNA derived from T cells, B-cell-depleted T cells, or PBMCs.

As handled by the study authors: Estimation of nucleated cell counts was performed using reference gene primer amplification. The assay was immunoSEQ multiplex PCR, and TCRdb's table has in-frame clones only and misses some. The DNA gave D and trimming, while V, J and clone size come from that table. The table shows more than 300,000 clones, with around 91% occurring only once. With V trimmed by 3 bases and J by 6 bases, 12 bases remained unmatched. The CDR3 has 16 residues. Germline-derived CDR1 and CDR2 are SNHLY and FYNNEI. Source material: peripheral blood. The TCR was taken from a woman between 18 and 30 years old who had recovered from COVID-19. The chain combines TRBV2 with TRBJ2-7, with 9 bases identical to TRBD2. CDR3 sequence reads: CASSERGLAISGEQYV. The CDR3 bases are TGTGCCAGCAGTGAGAGGGGACTAGCTATTTCGGGCGAGCAGTACGTC.